This T cell receptor beta chain was captured by sequencing in a study of T cell changes during pregnancy in multiple sclerosis. Sequenced by immunoSEQ multiplex PCR; TCRdb stores in-frame clones only, minus some. Seen here are approximately 44,000 clones, 91% observed once, and the top ten hold less than 0.75%. The CDR3 has 13 amino acids. V lost 4 bases and J lost 3; bases outside the gene matches: 5. Germline V gives CDR1 GTSNPN, CDR2 SVGIG (reference sequence). This TCR was sampled from a female donor with multiple sclerosis, enrolled in a pregnancy study. The starting material was CD4+ T cells from peripheral blood mononuclear cells, obtained before pregnancy. The chain uses TRBV30 and TRBJ1-1; TRBD1 aligns across 7 bases. Written as DNA, the CDR3 is TGTGCCTGGAACAGGGGCGGGTACACTGAAGCTTTCTTT. Encoded protein: CAWNRGGYTEAFF.